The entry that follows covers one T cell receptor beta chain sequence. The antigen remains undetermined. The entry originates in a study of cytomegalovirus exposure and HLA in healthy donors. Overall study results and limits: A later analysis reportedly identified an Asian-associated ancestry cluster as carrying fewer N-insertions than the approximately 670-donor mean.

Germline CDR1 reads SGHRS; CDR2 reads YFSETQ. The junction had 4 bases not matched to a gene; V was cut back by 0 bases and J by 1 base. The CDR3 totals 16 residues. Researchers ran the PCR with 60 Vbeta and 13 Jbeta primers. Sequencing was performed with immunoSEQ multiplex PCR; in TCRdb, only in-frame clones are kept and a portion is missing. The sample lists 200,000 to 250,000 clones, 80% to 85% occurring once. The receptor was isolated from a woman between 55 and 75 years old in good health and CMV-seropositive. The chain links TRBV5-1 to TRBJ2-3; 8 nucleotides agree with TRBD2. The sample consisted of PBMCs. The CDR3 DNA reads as TGCGCCAGCAGCTTGGTAACGGGAGGGGGCACAGATACGCAGTATTTT. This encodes CASSLVTGGGTDTQYF.